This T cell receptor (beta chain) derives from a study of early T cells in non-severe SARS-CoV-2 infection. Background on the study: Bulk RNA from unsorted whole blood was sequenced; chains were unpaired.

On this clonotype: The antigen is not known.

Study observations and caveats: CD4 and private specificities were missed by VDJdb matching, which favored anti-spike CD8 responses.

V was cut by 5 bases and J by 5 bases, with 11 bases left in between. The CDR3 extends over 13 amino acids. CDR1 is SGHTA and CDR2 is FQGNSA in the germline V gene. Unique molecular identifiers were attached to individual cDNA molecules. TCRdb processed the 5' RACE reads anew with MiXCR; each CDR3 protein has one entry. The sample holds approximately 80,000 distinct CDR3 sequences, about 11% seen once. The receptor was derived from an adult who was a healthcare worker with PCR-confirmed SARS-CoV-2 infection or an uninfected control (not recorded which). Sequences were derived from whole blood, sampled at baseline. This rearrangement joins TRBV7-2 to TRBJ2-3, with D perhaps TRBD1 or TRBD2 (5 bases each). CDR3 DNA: TGTGCCAGCAGCATCCGGGACGTAGATACGCAGTATTTT. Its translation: CASSIRDVDTQYF.